These 32 T cell receptor beta chains were sequenced from one sample in a study of T cells in Graves' hyperthyroidism and ophthalmopathy. RNA transcripts gave rise to amplified TCR beta CDR3 regions. TCR CDR3 underwent first-round RT-PCR with the HTBI primer set. From the multiplex PCR reads, TCRdb called clonotypes with MiXCR, one entry per CDR3 protein. The top ten clones hold approximately 49% of a sample with over 400,000 distinct CDR3 sequences, 22% of them seen once. The sample was blood. The receptors originated from a woman aged 70-85 years with Graves' ophthalmopathy.

This clonotype was counted once. The CDR3: CASSLLLQGARNEQYF. Here the CDR3 DNA reads TGCGCCAGCAGCCTTTTATTACAGGGGGCAAGGAACGAGCAGTACTTC. The chain links TRBV5-1 to TRBJ2-7, with 9 bases fitting TRBD1. Germline CDR1 is SGHRS and CDR2 is YFSETQ. The CDR3 sequence is 16 residues long. The J segment lost 5 bases and the V segment lost 4 bases, leaving 13 bases of the junction unmatched.

Many counts were recorded for this clonotype. The chain joins TRBV7-8 to TRBJ2-5; D remains ambiguous. Germline assignment: CDR1 SGHVS and CDR2 FQNEAQ. The V gene lost 5 bases and the J gene lost 0 bases, with 1 base spanning the gap. The CDR3 runs to 11 residues. CDR3 coding DNA: TGTGCCAGCAGCAACCAAGAGACCCAGTACTTC. This translates into CASSNQETQYF.

Written as DNA, the CDR3 is TGTGCCAGCAGCTTTAAAGCGGCAAGCTCCTACAATGAGCAGTTCTTC. Protein product: CASSFKAASSYNEQFF. This sequence joins TRBV7-3 and TRBJ2-1, with D possibly being TRBD2 (5 bases). Germline assignment: CDR1 SGHTA and CDR2 FQGTGA. The CDR3 has 16 amino acids. V lost 3 bases, J lost 0 bases, and 12 bases lay in between.

The chain recombines TRBV5-5 with TRBJ2-5; TRBD2 might be the D (7 bases). This CDR3 comprises 14 residues. Trimming took off 6 bases at V and 4 bases at J, with 16 bases between the two ends. Germline V gives CDR1 SGHKS, CDR2 YYEKEE (reference sequence). CDR3 nucleotides: TGTGCCAGCACCCAAGGAGGGGGGGCAGAGACCCAGTACTTC. Translated, it gives CASTQGGGAETQYF.

The chain combines TRBV3-1 with TRBJ2-4; 8 bases agree with TRBD2. Germline V gene data show CDR1 as LGHDT and CDR2 as YNNKEL (reference sequence). Losses at the gene ends were 3 bases for V and 0 bases for J; bases not matched to a gene: 13. The CDR3 spans 19 residues. The CDR3 sequence is CASSQAYPTSGLAKNIQYF. The CDR3 DNA is TGTGCCAGCAGCCAGGCATATCCTACTAGCGGTCTAGCCAAAAACATTCAGTACTTC. The full variable domain, in which reference TRBV3-1 and TRBJ2-4 provide the parts outside the CDR3, is DTAVSQTPKYLVTQMGNDKSIKCEQNLGHDTMYWYKQDSKKFLKIMFSYNNKELIINETVPNRFSPKSPDKAHLNLHINSLELGDSAVYFCASSQAYPTSGLAKNIQYFGAGTRLSVL.

The sample holds a few counts of this clonotype. The rearrangement links TRBV4-1 to TRBJ2-1; 7 bases are a match to TRBD2. Germline V gene data show CDR1 as MGHRA and CDR2 as YSYEKL. J lost 3 bases, V lost 3 bases, and 8 bases had no gene match. The CDR3 length is 16 residues. CDR3 amino acids: CASSQIPGGSYNEQFF. The DNA of the CDR3 is TGCGCCAGCAGCCAGATTCCCGGCGGGAGCTACAATGAGCAGTTCTTC.

This clonotype has just a few counts. CDR3 protein: CASSWGADSNSPLHF. DNA of the CDR3: TGTGCCAGCAGCTGGGGAGCGGACAGCAATTCACCCCTCCACTTT. The chain carries TRBV5-5 and TRBJ1-6; D perhaps matches TRBD1 (6 bases). This CDR3 region has 15 residues. The V end lost 3 bases, the J end lost 7 bases, and 14 bases lay between the germline ends. Germline assignment: CDR1 SGHKS and CDR2 YYEKEE (reference sequence).

The chain joins TRBV6-2 or TRBV6-3 to TRBJ2-2; TRBD2 aligns across 10 bases. Germline CDR1 and CDR2: MNHEY and SVGEGT. The CDR3 is 15 residues long. V shed 0 bases and J 8 bases; nucleotides not matched to a gene: 3. CDR3 nucleotide sequence: TGTGCCAGCAGTTACTCCCTAGCGGGAGCTGGGGAGCTGTTTTTT. This sequence encodes CASSYSLAGAGELFF.

This clonotype was observed at least ten times. This sequence joins TRBV2 and TRBJ2-1; maybe TRBD1 (6 bases). Germline loops: CDR1 SNHLY, CDR2 FYNNEI. V dropped 8 bases and J dropped 7 bases, with 18 bases sitting between them. The CDR3 has 14 amino acids. The CDR3 loop reads CASSDRPVANEQFF. CDR3 DNA: TGTGCCAGCTCCGACAGGCCAGTCGCAAATGAGCAGTTCTTC.

This chain uses TRBV6-1 with TRBJ2-3; D tentatively reads TRBD1 or TRBD2 (6 bases each). The CDR3 length is 15 residues. Trimming left V 5 bases short and J 2 bases short, with 14 bases between. Looked up from germline, CDR1 is MNHNS and CDR2 is SASEGT. In DNA, the CDR3 is TGTGCCAGCAGTTTCGGAGGGGGACCCACAGATACGCAGTATTTT. Protein: CASSFGGGPTDTQYF.

This clonotype was observed a handful of times. This chain joins TRBV20-1 and TRBJ1-1, with TRBD1 matching over 9 bases. Germline assignment: CDR1 DFQATT and CDR2 SNEGSKA (reference sequence). This CDR3 has 14 amino acids. The J segment lost 5 bases and the V segment lost 0 bases, leaving 4 bases of the junction unmatched. CDR3 amino acids: CSAREGTGWTEAFF. DNA of the CDR3: TGCAGTGCTAGAGAGGGGACAGGGTGGACTGAAGCTTTCTTT.

This clonotype was recorded many times. The gene calls are TRBV2 and TRBJ2-2; 9 bases fit TRBD1. CDR3 length: 14 amino acids. The V gene end was trimmed by 7 bases and the J gene end by 2 bases; junction bases not matched to a gene: 2. Germline V gene lookup returns CDR1 SNHLY and CDR2 FYNNEI. The CDR3 DNA reads TGTGCCAGCAAGGACAGGGGCAACACCGGGGAGCTGTTTTTT. The encoded protein is CASKDRGNTGELFF.

V usage is TRBV24-1 and J usage is TRBJ2-1; 13 nucleotides match TRBD2. The V gene's germline CDR1 is KGHDR and CDR2 SFDVKD. V shed 1 base, J shed 7 bases, and the junction held 6 bases outside the gene matches. This CDR3 is built from 17 residues. Here the CDR3 reads CATSDLPGTSGMNEQFF. CDR3 nucleotide sequence: TGTGCCACCAGTGATTTACCCGGGACTAGCGGGATGAATGAGCAGTTCTTC.

The chain uses TRBV3-1 and TRBJ2-7; 10 bases agree with TRBD2. The CDR3 length is 16 residues. Germline V gene sequence: CDR1 LGHDT, CDR2 YNNKEL (reference sequence). Unmatched junction bases numbered 6, after V lost 4 bases and J lost 0 bases. The CDR3 protein is CASSLSSGSFSYEQYF. As DNA, the CDR3 is TGTGCCAGCAGCCTATCTAGCGGGAGCTTCTCCTACGAGCAGTACTTC.

This clonotype has only a few counts. This chain joins TRBV12-3 or TRBV12-4 and TRBJ2-6; possibly TRBD1 for D (5 bases). This CDR3 contains 15 residues. V lost 3 bases, J lost 4 bases, and 10 bases lay in between. CDR3 DNA: TGTGCCAGCAGTTTGGGCTGGGGCGGGGCCAACGTCCTGACTTTC. Translation: CASSLGWGGANVLTF.

Only a few counts were recorded for this clonotype. V gene TRBV5-5 combines with J gene TRBJ1-6; D gene unclear. Germline lookup yields CDR1 SGHKS and CDR2 YYEKEE (reference sequence). V lost 2 bases and J lost 6, with 9 bases in between. The CDR3 loop spans 14 amino acids. CDR3 in amino acids: CASSFGQRNSPLHF. The CDR3 coding sequence is TGTGCCAGCAGCTTTGGGCAGCGTAATTCACCCCTCCACTTT.

The V gene is TRBV15, the J gene TRBJ2-5, with TRBD2 matching over 11 bases. The junction had 1 base not matched to a gene; V was cut back by 0 bases and J by 7 bases. The CDR3 runs to 14 residues. Germline loops: CDR1 LNHNV, CDR2 YYDKDF (reference sequence). The CDR3 nucleotides are TGTGCCACCAGCAGAGAACTAGCGGGAGCGACCCAGTACTTC. Its protein is CATSRELAGATQYF. The complete variable domain, with remaining parts taken from reference TRBV15 and TRBJ2-5, reads DAMVIQNPRYQVTQFGKPVTLSCSQTLNHNVMYWYQQKSSQAPKLLFHYYDKDFNNEADTPDNFQSRRPNTSFCFLDIRSPGLGDTAMYLCATSRELAGATQYFGPGTRLLVL.

The V and J genes are TRBV7-3 and TRBJ2-2, with 7 nucleotides matching TRBD1. CDR3 length equals 14 residues. J lost 5 bases, V lost 3 bases, and 3 bases had no gene match. The V gene's germline CDR1 is SGHTA and CDR2 FQGTGA. CDR3 in amino acids: CASSFGTVTGELFF. The DNA for the CDR3 is TGTGCCAGCAGCTTCGGGACAGTTACCGGGGAGCTGTTTTTT.

The sample holds a few counts of this clonotype. V is TRBV7-9 and J is TRBJ2-1; the match to TRBD2 covers 10 bases. The CDR3 runs 16 residues. Unmatched junction bases numbered 8, after V lost 2 bases and J lost 7 bases. Germline V gene lookup returns CDR1 SEHNR and CDR2 FQNEAQ (reference sequence). CDR3 coding DNA: TGTGCCAGCAGCTTAACCGGGACTAGCGATATAAATGAGCAGTTCTTC. It encodes CASSLTGTSDINEQFF.

The genes are TRBV18 and TRBJ2-5; D is possibly TRBD1 (5 bases). Looked up from germline, CDR1 is KGHSH and CDR2 is LQKENI. Trimming took off 0 bases at V and 6 bases at J, with 5 bases between the two ends. This CDR3 is 12 amino acids long. Here the CDR3 DNA reads TGTGCCAGCTCACCACCGGGGCAGACCCAGTACTTC. This gives the protein CASSPPGQTQYF.

This chain connects TRBV29-1 to TRBJ2-7; no clear D gene. Trimming stripped 2 bases from V and 2 bases from J, with 7 bases between. Germline assignment: CDR1 SQVTM and CDR2 ANQGSEA. The CDR3 covers 12 residues. CDR3 loop: CSVEKTPYEQYF. CDR3 DNA sequence: TGCAGCGTTGAAAAGACCCCCTACGAGCAGTACTTC.

This clonotype was found a few times. The chain employs TRBV19 and TRBJ2-1; the D gene could be TRBD1 or TRBD2 (5 bases each). The length of the CDR3 is 20 residues. Trimming removed 4 bases at V and 9 bases at J, with 34 bases between. Germline CDR1 is LNHDA and CDR2 is SQIVND (reference sequence). The CDR3 DNA follows: TGTGCCAGTAGTAAGGCCGGCCAACGGGACCCACTTACGTCCACCCCTGAGCAGTTCTTC. Encoded protein: CASSKAGQRDPLTSTPEQFF.

This clonotype has a handful of counts. V usage is TRBV5-8 and J usage is TRBJ2-1, with D possibly TRBD2 on 7 matching bases. The CDR3 contains 15 residues. The V gene's germline CDR1 is SGHTS and CDR2 YDEGEE. Trimming removed 3 bases from V and 4 bases from J, with 14 bases in between. CDR3: CASSWGGLVYNEQFF. In DNA form, the CDR3 reads TGTGCCAGCAGCTGGGGGGGCCTGGTTTACAATGAGCAGTTCTTC. Supplemented by reference TRBV5-8 and TRBJ2-1, the full variable domain reads EAGVTQSPTHLIKTRGQQATLRCSPISGHTSVYWYQQALGLGLQFLLWYDEGEERNRGNFPPRFSGRQFPNYSSELNVNALELEDSALYLCASSWGGLVYNEQFFGPGTRLTVL.

The chain links TRBV5-4 to TRBJ2-3; TRBD2 might be the D (6 bases). Trimming removed 1 base from V and 2 bases from J, with 11 bases in between. CDR3 length: 15 amino acids. CDR1 and CDR2 (germline): SGHNT, YYREEE (reference sequence). CDR3 amino acids: CASSLYRENTDTQYF. The CDR3 region has the DNA TGTGCCAGCAGCTTGTATCGGGAGAACACAGATACGCAGTATTTT.

V usage is TRBV7-9 and J usage is TRBJ1-1; D call uncertain. This CDR3 is built from 14 residues. The germline V gene has CDR1 SEHNR and CDR2 FQNEAQ (reference sequence). V was clipped by 4 bases and J by 5 bases, with 14 bases between them. The CDR3 sequence is CASSSLSRRTEAFF. CDR3 in DNA: TGTGCCAGCAGCTCGCTTTCTCGAAGGACTGAAGCTTTCTTT.

This clonotype was seen only a few times. The chain links TRBV6-2 or TRBV6-3 to TRBJ2-3; possible D gene TRBD2, 6 bases. Per germline, CDR1 MNHEY and CDR2 SVGEGT. The CDR3 covers 16 residues. Trimming stripped 6 bases from V and 1 base from J, with 17 bases between. CDR3: CASSPAPGVRTDTQYF. The CDR3 coding sequence is TGTGCCAGCAGCCCGGCCCCGGGAGTGCGCACAGATACGCAGTATTTT.

This clonotype occurred a few times. V is TRBV12-3 or TRBV12-4 and J is TRBJ1-2, with D perhaps matching TRBD1 (6 bases). This CDR3 spans 13 amino acids. V lost 5 bases and J 7 bases, leaving 14 bases between the germline ends. CDR3 nucleotide sequence: TGTGCCAGCAGTCGTGGACAGTCCCGTGGCTACACCTTC. This translates into CASSRGQSRGYTF.

The sample holds many counts of this clonotype. The rearrangement uses TRBV28 and TRBJ1-1; D gene ambiguous. The V gene's germline CDR1 is MDHEN and CDR2 SYDVKM. Between the trimmed V and J ends, which lost 5 bases and 0 bases, there was a span of 4 bases. The CDR3 extends over 12 amino acids. The CDR3 DNA follows: TGTGCCAGCAGTAACCTGAACACTGAAGCTTTCTTT. It translates to CASSNLNTEAFF.

This clonotype was recorded many times. The chain employs TRBV12-3 or TRBV12-4 and TRBJ2-1, with D perhaps matching TRBD2 (6 bases). The V end lost 5 bases, the J end lost 2 bases, and 10 bases lay between the germline ends. The CDR3 totals 14 residues. DNA for the CDR3: TGTGCCAGCAGTCGCGGGACTGCCTACAATGAGCAGTTCTTC. Protein: CASSRGTAYNEQFF.

This clonotype was seen at least ten times. The chain carries TRBV20-1 and TRBJ1-1; 10 nucleotides line up with TRBD1. Looked up from germline, CDR1 is DFQATT and CDR2 is SNEGSKA (reference sequence). The trim removed 6 bases at V and 2 bases at J, leaving 6 bases unmatched. The length of the CDR3 is 14 residues. Written as DNA, the CDR3 is TGCAGTGCGCCTAGGGACAGGGGTAACACTGAAGCTTTCTTT. As protein: CSAPRDRGNTEAFF.

This clonotype was recorded a few times. The rearrangement joins TRBV7-2 to TRBJ2-7, with 7 bases aligning to TRBD2. This CDR3 has 12 residues. Losses at the gene ends were 6 bases for V and 7 bases for J; bases not matched to a gene: 6. Germline V gene data show CDR1 as SGHTA and CDR2 as FQGNSA. CDR3 DNA: TGTGCCAGCAGTGCGGGAGTTGGGGAGCAGTACTTC. This sequence encodes CASSAGVGEQYF. The full variable domain, rest sourced from reference TRBV7-2 and TRBJ2-7, is GAGVSQSPSNKVTEKGKDVELRCDPISGHTALYWYRQSLGQGLEFLIYFQGNSAPDKSGLPSDRFSAERTGGSVSTLTIQRTQQEDSAVYLCASSAGVGEQYFGPGTRLTVT.

In its sample, this clonotype was seen many times. The rearrangement links TRBV6-1 to TRBJ2-2; TRBD2 matches at 7 bases. The V and J ends lost 5 bases and 1 base, in that order; junction bases with no gene match: 1. Germline values: CDR1 MNHNS, CDR2 SASEGT. This CDR3 has 14 amino acids. The CDR3 sequence: CASSWGGNTGELFF. CDR3 coding DNA: TGTGCCAGCAGTTGGGGGGGGAACACCGGGGAGCTGTTTTTT.